This T cell receptor (beta chain) was obtained from a study of T cells in Graves' hyperthyroidism and ophthalmopathy. The wider study: Blood from the periphery was taken at initial diagnosis, before any treatment.

The CDR3 regions of TCR beta were amplified from RNA transcripts. TCR CDR3 regions were first amplified by RT-PCR with HTBI primers. TCRdb itself ran the multiplex PCR reads through MiXCR, one entry per CDR3 protein. This table holds about 260,000 distinct CDR3 sequences, 15% to 20% found once. Study-wide findings and caveats: Blood samples included most of the expanded thyroid clonotypes exceeding 0.001. A model built on 13 V-J features separated ophthalmopathy from stable hyperthyroidism.

This clonotype was seen ten or more times. Its antigen is still unknown. The CDR3 is made up of 15 amino acids. V was shortened by 5 bases and J by 2 bases, with 10 bases between the two germline ends. Per the germline V gene, CDR1 is MNHEY and CDR2 is SVGEGT. The sample was blood. V gene TRBV6-2 or TRBV6-3 combines with J gene TRBJ1-6; D may be TRBD1 (5 bases). This TCR came from a woman between 18 and 29 years old with Graves' ophthalmopathy. The CDR3 loop is CASSRGGTYNSPLHF. CDR3 bases: TGTGCCAGCAGTAGGGGTGGCACCTATAATTCACCCCTCCACTTT.